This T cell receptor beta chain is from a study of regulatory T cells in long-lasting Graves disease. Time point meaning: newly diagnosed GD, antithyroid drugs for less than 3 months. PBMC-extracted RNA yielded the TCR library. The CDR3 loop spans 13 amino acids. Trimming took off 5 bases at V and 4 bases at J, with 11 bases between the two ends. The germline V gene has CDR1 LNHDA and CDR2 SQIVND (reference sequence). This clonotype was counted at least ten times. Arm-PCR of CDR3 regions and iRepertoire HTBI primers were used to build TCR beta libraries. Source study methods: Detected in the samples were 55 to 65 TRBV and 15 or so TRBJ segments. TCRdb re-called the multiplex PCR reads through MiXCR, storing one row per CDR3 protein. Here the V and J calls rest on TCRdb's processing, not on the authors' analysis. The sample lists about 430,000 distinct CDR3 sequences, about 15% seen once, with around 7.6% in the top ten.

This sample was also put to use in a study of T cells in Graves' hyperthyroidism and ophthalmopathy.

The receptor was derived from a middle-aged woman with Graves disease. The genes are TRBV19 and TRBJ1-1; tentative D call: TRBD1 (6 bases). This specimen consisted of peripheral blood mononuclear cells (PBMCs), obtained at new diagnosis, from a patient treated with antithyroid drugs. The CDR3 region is CASSLGHFTEAFF. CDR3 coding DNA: TGTGCCAGTAGTCTGGGACATTTCACTGAAGCTTTCTTT.